This T cell receptor (beta chain) was retrieved from a study of blood T cell repertoires in COVID-19. As for the study in general: Acute-phase and convalescent COVID-19 samples originated in the United States, Italy and Spain. T cells, B-cell-depleted T cells, or PBMCs provided the cDNA or gDNA that served as material.

As processed by the authors: It was from reference gene primer amplification that nucleated cell counts were estimated. Using immunoSEQ multiplex PCR, the repertoire was profiled, and TCRdb retains in-frame clones only, with some absent. The V and J calls and the clone size are those of that table, but D and trimming were determined from the DNA. The table shows approximately 170,000 clones, with roughly 70% occurring only once. With 11 bases removed from V and 3 bases from J, the gap between germline ends came to 19 bases. Per germline, CDR1 MNHEY and CDR2 SVGAGI. The length of the CDR3 is 14 residues.

The clonotype originates from a woman of 80 years or more with acute or convalescent COVID-19. Sequences were obtained from peripheral blood. The chain combines TRBV6-5 with TRBJ1-1; tentatively, D is TRBD1 (6 bases). This CDR3 reads CACQSAGDDTEAFF. The CDR3 DNA reads TGTGCCTGTCAATCCGCAGGGGATGACACTGAAGCTTTCTTT.